What follows is one T cell receptor beta chain and its context. Its antigen is not known. This entry is derived from a study of cytomegalovirus exposure and HLA in healthy donors. Findings and caveats of the study: Trimming of TCR beta V- and J-genes showed a link, identified in a later analysis, to a missense DCLRE1C variant.

Germline assignment: CDR1 GTSNPN and CDR2 SVGIG (reference sequence). The CDR3 runs 14 residues. J lost 5 bases, V lost 7 bases, and 13 bases had no gene match. Vbeta (60) and Jbeta (13) primers were used in the PCR. The data were produced by immunoSEQ multiplex PCR, yet TCRdb's version contains in-frame clones alone and is incomplete. The table shows around 110,000 clones, with around 74% occurring only once. Input material: PBMCs. The TCR sequence derives from a woman aged 18-29 years in good health and CMV-seronegative. V and J are TRBV30 and TRBJ2-7, with 8 bases matching TRBD1. CDR3 in DNA: TGTGCCTCCAACCGACAGGGGTTACAAAACGAGCAGTACTTC. The encoded protein is CASNRQGLQNEQYF.